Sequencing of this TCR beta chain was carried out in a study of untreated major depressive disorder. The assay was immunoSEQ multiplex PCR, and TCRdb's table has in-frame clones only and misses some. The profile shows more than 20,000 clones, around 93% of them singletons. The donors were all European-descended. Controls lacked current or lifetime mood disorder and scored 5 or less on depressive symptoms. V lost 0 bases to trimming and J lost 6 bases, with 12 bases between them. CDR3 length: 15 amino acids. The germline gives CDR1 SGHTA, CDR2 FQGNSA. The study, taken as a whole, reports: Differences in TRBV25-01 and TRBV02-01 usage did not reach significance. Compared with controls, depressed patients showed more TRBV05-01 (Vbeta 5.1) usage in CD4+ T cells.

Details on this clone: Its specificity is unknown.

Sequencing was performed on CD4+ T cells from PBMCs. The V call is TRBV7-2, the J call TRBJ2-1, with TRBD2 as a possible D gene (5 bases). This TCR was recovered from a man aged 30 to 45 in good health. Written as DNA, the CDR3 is TGTGCCAGCAGCTTAGCCGGGGTGAGGGTCAATGAGCAGTTCTTC. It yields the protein CASSLAGVRVNEQFF.